This paragraph reports one TCR beta chain. The data originate from a study of shared clonotypes between healthy human individuals. Looked up from germline, CDR1 is SQVTM and CDR2 is ANQGSEA. V gave up 5 bases and J gave up 2 bases, with 16 bases separating them. The CDR3 is made up of 15 amino acids. The assay was immunoSEQ multiplex PCR, and TCRdb's table has in-frame clones only and misses some. The table includes about 520,000 clones, 60% to 80% detected once. The chain uses TRBV29-1 and TRBJ2-1; D call uncertain. The sequenced sample was PBMCs. The source is a woman aged 40-49 years in good health. Some clones in this sample may be carry-over from other donors' samples. The CDR3 is CSVTLPSRAYNEQFF. The CDR3 nucleotides read TGCAGCGTTACCCTCCCGAGTCGCGCCTACAATGAGCAGTTCTTC.